This passage covers 24 T cell receptor beta chains from one sample sequenced in a study of post-analysis software for immune sequencing data. What these receptors recognize is not known. Findings and caveats of the study: Four or five TRBV segments, including TRBV5-6, TRBV5-1 and TRBV20-1, were more frequent in patients than controls.

TCR beta libraries were prepared from cDNA with unique molecular identifiers. TCRdb reprocessed the PCR reads via MiXCR and lists one record per CDR3 protein. This table has some 690,000 distinct CDR3 sequences, 25% to 30% appearing once. Sequencing was done on a sample of blood. Receptors originate from a girl aged 5-17 years with multiple sclerosis.

Ten or more counts support this clonotype. The chain carries TRBV10-3 and TRBJ2-5; TRBD1 is a possible D gene (5 bases). V lost 10 bases to trimming and J lost 1 base, with 10 bases between them. Germline-derived CDR1 and CDR2 are ENHRY and SYGVKD. CDR3 length equals 12 residues. DNA of the CDR3: TGTGCCAGTAGGGGTTCCCAAGAGACCCAGTACTTC. Amino acids: CASRGSQETQYF.

The chain couples TRBV3-1 to TRBJ2-2; the match to TRBD2 covers 10 bases. The germline V gene has CDR1 LGHDT and CDR2 YNNKEL (reference sequence). CDR3 length equals 16 residues. With 2 bases clipped from V and 3 bases from J, the junction kept 3 bases outside the gene matches. The DNA for the CDR3 is TGTGCCAGCAGCCAATCTAGCGGGAGAGACACCGGGGAGCTGTTTTTT. Protein product: CASSQSSGRDTGELFF.

In this sample, this clonotype turned up a few times. The CDR3 here is CASSQRGTSGYNEQFF. The CDR3, as DNA: TGTGCCAGCAGCCAAAGGGGGACTAGCGGCTACAATGAGCAGTTCTTC. The V call is TRBV7-2, the J call TRBJ2-1; 11 nucleotides line up with TRBD2. The ends lost 5 bases at V and 3 bases at J; junction bases unmatched: 6. Germline V CDR1 and CDR2: SGHTA, FQGNSA. The CDR3 is 16 amino acids.

The gene calls are TRBV20-1 and TRBJ2-3, with TRBD2 matching 11 bases. The length of the CDR3 is 15 residues. V was pared by 6 bases and J by 0 bases, with 5 bases of the junction left unmatched. The germline V gene encodes CDR1 DFQATT and CDR2 SNEGSKA (reference sequence). The DNA of the CDR3 is TGCAGTGCCTTTGTAGCGGGGGGGAGCACAGATACGCAGTATTTT. Translation gives CSAFVAGGSTDTQYF.

The table lists this clonotype with a few counts. This chain joins TRBV20-1 and TRBJ2-7, with D maybe TRBD1 (5 bases). Matching the DNA end better, TRBJ2-5 makes the J call doubtful. The length of the CDR3 is 14 residues. The germline V gene has CDR1 DFQATT and CDR2 SNEGSKA (reference sequence). The CDR3 region has the DNA TGCAGTGCTCAAGCGTTGGGCAGGGATGGGACCCAGTACTTC. The encoded protein is CSAQALGRDGTQYF.

This clonotype appeared a few times. This rearrangement joins TRBV6-2 or TRBV6-3 to TRBJ2-1, with D tentatively TRBD1 or TRBD2 (6 bases each). The CDR3 length is 18 residues. The ends were cut back, 5 bases at V and 5 bases at J, with 25 bases in the middle. Germline CDR1 is MNHEY and CDR2 is SVGEGT. Written as DNA, the CDR3 is TGTGCCAGCAGTCGAGGGGGGAACAGGGTGGTCCCCCACAATGAGCAGTTCTTC. Its protein is CASSRGGNRVVPHNEQFF.

This clonotype was seen more than once but under ten times. This sequence joins TRBV29-1 and TRBJ1-2, with D uncertain. Germline V gene data show CDR1 as SQVTM and CDR2 as ANQGSEA. This CDR3 has 12 residues. Trimming cost V 7 bases and J 6 bases, with 15 bases left between them. The CDR3 sequence: CSAGEGSDGYTF. The CDR3 nucleotides read TGCAGCGCGGGAGAGGGAAGCGATGGCTACACCTTC.

This clonotype showed up many times. The rearrangement uses TRBV12-3 or TRBV12-4 and TRBJ2-3, with a weak D call TRBD2 (5 bases). V lost 8 bases to trimming and J lost 2 bases, with 11 bases between them. There are 13 residues in the CDR3. CDR3 region: CASRLGDTDTQYF. The CDR3 coding sequence is TGTGCCAGCCGCCTGGGAGACACAGATACGCAGTATTTT.

In this sample, this clonotype turned up a few times. The chain links TRBV6-6 to TRBJ2-3, with D perhaps TRBD2 (5 bases). The V end lost 4 bases, the J end lost 0 bases, and 11 bases lay between the germline ends. Germline V gene sequence: CDR1 MNHNY, CDR2 SVGAGI (reference sequence). The CDR3 has 15 amino acids. The CDR3: CASSSTAVSTDTQYF. The CDR3, as DNA: TGTGCCAGCAGTTCCACAGCGGTTAGCACAGATACGCAGTATTTT.

This clonotype was counted many times. V gene TRBV12-3 or TRBV12-4 combines with J gene TRBJ2-7; D gene unclear. V lost 5 bases and J 3 bases, leaving 14 bases between the germline ends. The CDR3 has 14 residues. For the CDR3, the DNA is TGTGCCAGCAGTCTAGGAAACTACGTCTACGAGCAGTACTTC. Translated: CASSLGNYVYEQYF.

This chain uses TRBV3-1 with TRBJ2-3; 9 bases are a match to TRBD2. The V gene end was trimmed by 6 bases and the J gene end by 6 bases; junction bases not matched to a gene: 10. Germline V gives CDR1 LGHDT, CDR2 YNNKEL (reference sequence). This CDR3 has 15 residues. The CDR3 loop is CASRAGLAQIDTQYF. The CDR3 DNA reads as TGTGCCAGCAGAGCCGGACTAGCGCAGATCGATACGCAGTATTTT.

V is TRBV12-3 or TRBV12-4 and J is TRBJ1-5; D remains unclear. CDR3 size: 16 residues. The V end was cut by 2 bases, the J end by 9 bases, with 20 bases between. As DNA, the CDR3 is TGTGCCAGCAGTTTATCTTACGGCAGACGTAGGCGGCCCCAGCATTTT. It specifies CASSLSYGRRRRPQHF.

This clonotype was recorded a few times. The chain recombines TRBV7-2 with TRBJ2-5, with a possible D match to TRBD2 (6 bases). The CDR3 totals 11 residues. CDR1 and CDR2 from the germline V gene are SGHTA and FQGNSA. The V gene lost 8 bases and the J gene lost 7 bases, with 11 bases spanning the gap. CDR3 region: CASGNGGTQYF. The CDR3 DNA reads TGTGCCAGCGGGAACGGGGGGACCCAGTACTTC.

The genes are TRBV20-1 and TRBJ2-1; the D call may be TRBD1 or TRBD2 (5 bases each). V was cut by 0 bases and J by 0 bases, with 15 bases left in between. This CDR3 has 17 residues. Germline CDR1 and CDR2: DFQATT and SNEGSKA (reference sequence). CDR3 residues: CSARDEYGAPSYNEQFF. The CDR3 DNA is TGCAGTGCTAGAGATGAATACGGGGCACCCTCCTACAATGAGCAGTTCTTC.

The chain links TRBV27 to TRBJ2-1, with TRBD2 as a possible D gene (6 bases). Deletions cut 6 bases from V and 3 bases from J, with 15 bases between. CDR3 size: 15 residues. CDR1 and CDR2 (germline): MNHEY, SMNVEV (reference sequence). CDR3 nucleotide sequence: TGTGCCAGCAGCCTCAATTCGGACTACTACAATGAGCAGTTCTTC. Its protein is CASSLNSDYYNEQFF.

Only a few counts were recorded for this clonotype. This sequence joins TRBV28 and TRBJ1-5; D is possibly TRBD1 (5 bases). The CDR3 has 16 amino acids. The ends were cut back, 6 bases at V and 2 bases at J, with 17 bases in the middle. Looked up from germline, CDR1 is MDHEN and CDR2 is SYDVKM. For the CDR3, the DNA is TGTGCCAGCAGCCTCGTCCAGGGTTTAGGCAATCAGCCCCAGCATTTT. Protein product: CASSLVQGLGNQPQHF.

The chain joins TRBV28 to TRBJ2-7; 7 positions match TRBD1. Germline lookup yields CDR1 MDHEN and CDR2 SYDVKM. Trimming at V came to 8 bases and at J to 0 bases, leaving 4 bases not matched to a gene. The CDR3 runs 13 residues. DNA of the CDR3: TGTGCCAGCGAGGGGGCATCCTCCTACGAGCAGTACTTC. It specifies CASEGASSYEQYF.

This clonotype has at least ten counts. J is TRBJ2-5 and V is TRBV4-3; 11 positions agree with TRBD1. J gave up 7 bases and V 3 bases, and 7 bases lay outside the gene matches. The length of the CDR3 is 15 residues. Germline V gene data show CDR1 as LGHNA and CDR2 as YSLEER. The CDR3, as DNA: TGCGCCAGCAGCCAGGGACAGGGGGTAGGTGGGACCCAGTACTTC. Translating gives CASSQGQGVGGTQYF.

This rearrangement joins TRBV20-1 to TRBJ2-7, with TRBD2 identical over 8 bases. CDR1 and CDR2 from the germline V gene are DFQATT and SNEGSKA (reference sequence). The CDR3 contains 13 residues. The trim removed 7 bases at V and 2 bases at J, leaving 7 bases unmatched. The CDR3, as DNA: TGCAGTGGCGGGGCGGGAGGAACCTACGAGCAGTACTTC. Translating it yields CSGGAGGTYEQYF.

The chain joins TRBV6-6 to TRBJ2-1; 8 positions agree with TRBD2. This CDR3 region has 12 residues. The V and J ends lost 7 bases and 8 bases, in that order; junction bases with no gene match: 4. In germline, CDR1 is MNHNY, CDR2 SVGAGI (reference sequence). The CDR3 DNA reads as TGTGCCAGCAACCTCGGGGGGGATGAGCAGTTCTTC. This codes for CASNLGGDEQFF.

This sequence joins TRBV24-1 and TRBJ2-5; 11 nucleotides line up with TRBD2. The germline gives CDR1 KGHDR, CDR2 SFDVKD. There are 16 residues in the CDR3. V shed 3 bases, J shed 5 bases, and the junction held 7 bases outside the gene matches. Here the CDR3 reads CATSDPSASGRETQYF. As DNA, the CDR3 is TGTGCCACCAGTGATCCCTCTGCTAGCGGGAGGGAGACCCAGTACTTC.

This chain links TRBV29-1 with TRBJ1-2; possibly TRBD1 for D (5 bases). The CDR3 covers 12 residues. Trimming removed 4 bases from V and 8 bases from J, with 14 bases in between. Germline loops: CDR1 SQVTM, CDR2 ANQGSEA. The DNA of the CDR3 is TGCAGCGTTGGGGGGGGAGCCTACGGCTACACCTTC. It yields the protein CSVGGGAYGYTF.

This clonotype is a singleton in its sample. This chain uses TRBV28 with TRBJ2-3; 7 bases line up with TRBD2. The junction had 5 bases not matched to a gene; V was cut back by 5 bases and J by 0 bases. The CDR3 is 15 amino acids. From germline, CDR1 is MDHEN and CDR2 SYDVKM. The CDR3, as DNA: TGTGCCAGCAGTGCGAGCGGGGCTAGCACAGATACGCAGTATTTT. Encoded protein: CASSASGASTDTQYF. The complete variable domain, with remaining parts taken from reference TRBV28 and TRBJ2-3, reads DVKVTQSSRYLVKRTGEKVFLECVQDMDHENMFWYRQDPGLGLRLIYFSYDVKMKEKGDIPEGYSVSREKKERFSLILESASTNQTSMYLCASSASGASTDTQYFGPGTRLTVL.

This sequence joins TRBV7-2 and TRBJ1-1; a weak D match, TRBD1 (5 bases). Germline V gene lookup returns CDR1 SGHTA and CDR2 FQGNSA. The CDR3 sequence is 15 residues long. The V end was cut by 5 bases, the J end by 5 bases, with 18 bases between. The CDR3 DNA follows: TGTGCCAGCAGCCCGCCCGGGACTTTACGGACTGAAGCTTTCTTT. It encodes CASSPPGTLRTEAFF.